Listed here is a single T cell receptor beta chain. This table comes from immunoSEQ multiplex PCR, and its TCRdb copy is limited to in-frame clones, with some not included. The data contain tens of thousands of clones, roughly 77% of them singletons. Germline V CDR1 and CDR2: LNHDA, SQIVND (reference sequence). The CDR3 length is 16 residues. Losses at the gene ends were 7 bases for V and 7 bases for J; bases not matched to a gene: 15. The data were obtained in a study of memory CD4+ T cells and cytomegalovirus serostatus. Study-level background: This sample comes from healthy Belgian adults, about nine CMV seropositive, under 25 seronegative.

Single viable CD3+CD4+CD8-CD45RO+ cells were sorted as the memory CD4+ T cells. CD4+ T cells were isolated by positive magnetic selection. The TCR sequence derives from an adult in good health and CMV-seronegative. The V and J genes are TRBV19 and TRBJ1-4; 7 nucleotides match TRBD1. Source material: memory CD4+ T cells from blood. In DNA, the CDR3 is TGTGCCAGTACTCCAGGGGGGGGCAGGAGGAGTGAAAAACTGTTTTTT. Translation: CASTPGGGRRSEKLFF.